Each of the 29 T cell receptor beta chains below was sequenced from the same sample in a study of regulatory T cells in long-lasting Graves disease (dated by TCRdb to the early 2020s). The time point label, read with the paper, signifies: persistent/refractory GD, antithyroid drugs over 5 years with positive TRAb. For both TCR sequencing and RNA sequencing, RNA was extracted from PBMCs using TRIzol. Libraries were built with multiplex PCR. Instrument on record: Illumina HiSeq 4000. To build TCR beta libraries, CDR3 regions were amplified by Arm-PCR using iRepertoire HTBI primers. TCRdb reanalyzed the raw reads on its own, using fastp at Q25 for trimming and MiXCR for clone calling, and kept in-frame beta chains. Each CDR3 protein gets just one entry, which takes the most common genes and DNA from the rows behind it. The sample data list 700,000 or so distinct CDR3 sequences, and approximately 31% of these were observed just once. The ten largest clones capture 42% of the sample.

The material sequenced was peripheral blood mononuclear cells (PBMCs), taken when the disease was refractory, from a patient treated with antithyroid drugs. These receptors all come from a female donor with Graves disease.

This clonotype was seen only a few times. Its ends do not fully match the called genes, so a read error is possible. The rearrangement uses TRBV28 and TRBJ1-5, with D unclear. Germline V gives CDR1 MDHEN, CDR2 SYDVKM. This CDR3 has 14 residues. The CDR3 protein is CASNLQISNQPQHF. In nucleotides, the CDR3 is TGTGCCAGCAATTTACAAATTAGCAATCAGCCCCAGCATTTT. Using reference TRBV28 and TRBJ1-5 for the parts outside the CDR3, the full variable domain is DVKVTQSSRYLVKRTGEKVFLECVQDMDHENMFWYRQDPGLGLRLIYFSYDVKMKEKGDIPEGYSVSREKKERFSLILESASTNQTSMYLCASNLQISNQPQHFGDGTRLSIL.

The chain uses TRBV28 and TRBJ1-3; D not resolved. This CDR3 spans 17 amino acids. Germline assignment: CDR1 MDHEN and CDR2 SYDVKM. Trimming removed 4 bases from V and 0 bases from J, with 16 bases in between. The CDR3 spells CASSSSSSALSGNTIYF. In DNA, the CDR3 is TGTGCCAGCAGTTCCTCAAGCTCAGCCCTCTCTGGAAACACCATATATTTT.

Regarding this clonotype: A read error is possible here, since a much larger clone lies one base away. The chain recombines TRBV5-1 with TRBJ1-2; tentatively, D is TRBD1 (5 bases). The germline CDR1 and CDR2 sequences are SGHRS and YFSETQ. The CDR3 has 13 residues. Trimming pared 4 bases from V and 4 bases from J, leaving 11 bases between. In DNA, the CDR3 is TGCGCCAGCAGCCGGGACGCAAGCTATGGCTACACCTTC. Its protein product is CASSRDASYGYTF.

The table lists this clonotype with a few counts. The genes are TRBV5-1 and TRBJ2-7; D possibly corresponds to TRBD1 (5 bases). This CDR3 comprises 15 residues. The ends were cut back, 5 bases at V and 3 bases at J, with 18 bases in the middle. CDR1 is SGHRS, CDR2 YFSETQ, per germline. DNA of the CDR3: TGCGCCAGCAGACTTCAGGGTACCCCTTTCTACGAGCAGTACTTC. Its protein is CASRLQGTPFYEQYF.

The chain is built from TRBV6-2 or TRBV6-3 and TRBJ1-2; no firm D call. The germline gives CDR1 MNHEY, CDR2 SVGEGT. The CDR3 has 15 amino acids. V lost 6 bases to trimming and J lost 2 bases, with 16 bases between them. CDR3 nucleotides: TGTGCCAGCAGCCAAGACCTCGGACGGAACTATGGCTACACCTTC. It specifies CASSQDLGRNYGYTF.

This clonotype was found once. V is TRBV7-6 and J is TRBJ2-3, with D perhaps matching TRBD2 (5 bases). CDR3 size: 17 residues. Germline V CDR1 and CDR2: SGHVS, FNYEAQ. Trimming pared 6 bases from V and 0 bases from J, leaving 19 bases between. The CDR3 coding sequence is TGTGCCAGCAGTCCCACAAGCGGCCGCTCTAGCACAGATACGCAGTATTTT. It encodes CASSPTSGRSSTDTQYF. Drawing the rest from reference TRBV7-6 and TRBJ2-3, the complete variable domain is GAGVSQSPRYKVTKRGQDVALRCDPISGHVSLYWYRQALGQGPEFLTYFNYEAQQDKSGLPNDRFSAERPEGSISTLTIQRTEQRDSAMYRCASSPTSGRSSTDTQYFGPGTRLTVL.

In this sample, this clonotype turned up many times. The J gene is TRBJ1-1, the V gene TRBV2, with TRBD1 as a possible D gene (5 bases). The length of the CDR3 is 14 residues. V dropped 7 bases and J dropped 3 bases, with 15 bases sitting between them. Germline CDR1 SNHLY, CDR2 FYNNEI. CDR3 amino acids: CASNLQGWDTEAFF. CDR3 sequence (DNA): TGTGCCAGCAATCTTCAGGGATGGGACACTGAAGCTTTCTTT.

This clonotype was seen more than once but under ten times. CDR3 amino acids: CASSVSGAAPGDEQYF. CDR3 in DNA: TGTGCCAGCAGCGTATCGGGGGCCGCTCCGGGAGACGAGCAGTACTTC. The chain has TRBV9 and TRBJ2-7; the D gene could be TRBD1 or TRBD2 (6 bases each). Trimming left V 1 base short and J 5 bases short, with 19 bases between. In germline, CDR1 is SGDLS, CDR2 YYNGEE. The CDR3 loop spans 16 amino acids.

This clonotype was seen a handful of times. V and J are TRBV5-4 and TRBJ1-1; D possibly corresponds to TRBD1 (5 bases). The CDR3 is 12 residues long. With 0 bases removed from V and 11 bases from J, the gap between germline ends came to 11 bases. Germline V gene lookup returns CDR1 SGHNT and CDR2 YYREEE (reference sequence). CDR3: CASSLGSRVAFF. The CDR3 coding sequence is TGTGCCAGCAGCTTGGGAAGCAGGGTCGCTTTCTTT.

This clonotype was detected ten times or more. This sequence joins TRBV28 and TRBJ1-6; D is ambiguous. V was trimmed by 5 bases and J by 5 bases, leaving 16 bases between them. The CDR3 is 16 residues long. Per the germline V gene, CDR1 is MDHEN and CDR2 is SYDVKM. This chain's CDR3 is CASSPVGRVNNSPLHF. In DNA form, the CDR3 reads TGTGCCAGCAGTCCTGTAGGGAGGGTCAATAATTCACCCCTCCACTTT.

This clonotype was observed a few times. The CDR3 DNA follows: TGTGCCAGCAGAGGGGCAGTGGCCAATTCACCCCTCCACTTT. It yields the protein CASRGAVANSPLHF. This chain joins TRBV6-1 and TRBJ1-6, with D possibly TRBD1 on 5 matching bases. Germline V gene data show CDR1 as MNHNS and CDR2 as SASEGT. The CDR3 consists of 14 residues. The V gene lost 6 bases and the J gene lost 7 bases, with 13 bases spanning the gap.

In this sample, this clonotype turned up a few times. The chain employs TRBV12-5 and TRBJ2-4; D not resolved. V was cut by 1 base and J by 4 bases, with 20 bases left in between. Germline V gene lookup returns CDR1 LGHNT and CDR2 FRNRAP. This CDR3 is built from 18 residues. The CDR3 region is CASGLGLGTALKKNIQYF. The DNA for the CDR3 is TGTGCTAGTGGTTTGGGACTCGGTACGGCTCTAAAAAAAAACATTCAGTACTTC.

The gene calls are TRBV14 and TRBJ2-2; 9 nucleotides align to TRBD1. CDR1 is SGHDN, CDR2 FVKESK, per germline. The CDR3 is 15 amino acids. V dropped 2 bases and J dropped 7; count of bases not matched to a gene: 5. The CDR3 sequence is CASSQRDRANGELFF. CDR3 nucleotides: TGTGCCAGCAGCCAAAGGGACAGGGCGAACGGGGAGCTGTTTTTT.

The rearrangement uses TRBV7-9 and TRBJ1-1; perhaps TRBD1 as D (5 bases). V was shortened by 2 bases and J by 0 bases, with 19 bases between the two germline ends. Germline CDR1 SEHNR, CDR2 FQNEAQ (reference sequence). CDR3 length: 18 amino acids. The CDR3 DNA is TGTGCCAGCAGCTTACCATCACTCGGGGGTCTGATGAACACTGAAGCTTTCTTT. Its protein is CASSLPSLGGLMNTEAFF.

The chain carries TRBV7-9 and TRBJ2-4, with TRBD2 matching over 12 bases. Trimming took 5 bases from V and 4 from J; bases not matched to a gene: 6. CDR3 size: 16 residues. CDR1 is SEHNR, CDR2 FQNEAQ, per germline (reference sequence). The CDR3 sequence is CASSPTSGSGKNIQYF. CDR3 in DNA: TGTGCCAGCAGCCCGACTAGCGGGAGTGGGAAAAACATTCAGTACTTC. The entire variable domain, with the rest obtained from reference TRBV7-9 and TRBJ2-4, is as follows: DTGVSQNPRHKITKRGQNVTFRCDPISEHNRLYWYRQTLGQGPEFLTYFQNEAQLEKSRLLSDRFSAERPKGSFSTLEIQRTEQGDSAMYLCASSPTSGSGKNIQYFGAGTRLSVL.

This clonotype showed up just once. Lacking the conserved final phenylalanine or tryptophan, this CDR3 likely reflects a read error. The chain links TRBV10-3 to TRBJ1-5; 10 positions agree with TRBD1. This CDR3 comprises 18 residues. J lost 1 base, V lost 9 bases, and 15 bases had no gene match. CDR1 and CDR2 from the germline V gene are ENHRY and SYGVKD. The CDR3 DNA reads TGTGCCATTATTCTCCGGGGGACAGGGGACGAAAGCAATCAGCCCCAGCATCTT. Translating it yields CAIILRGTGDESNQPQHL.

About this clonotype: A junction end diverges from the germline sequence, so it may reflect a read error. The rearrangement links TRBV6-1 to TRBJ1-2; a possible D gene is TRBD1 (6 bases). The CDR3 is 15 amino acids. CDR1 and CDR2 (germline): MNHNS, SASEGT. DNA of the CDR3: TGTACCAGCAATCCTCTTCACGGCAGGGGCTATGGCTACACCTTC. It is translated as CTSNPLHGRGYGYTF.

In its sample, this clonotype was seen many times. The chain carries TRBV6-5 and TRBJ1-1; D uncertain. The CDR3 contains 13 residues. Germline CDR1 is MNHEY and CDR2 is SVGAGI. Trimming stripped 4 bases from V and 6 bases from J, with 12 bases between. CDR3 sequence (DNA): TGTGCCAGCAGTTCGGGGTTGAGGGCTGAAGCTTTCTTT. This sequence encodes CASSSGLRAEAFF.

The rearrangement joins TRBV6-1 to TRBJ2-4, with D possibly TRBD1 on 8 matching bases. Germline assignment: CDR1 MNHNS and CDR2 SASEGT. Trimming pared 6 bases from V and 4 bases from J, leaving 16 bases between. There are 15 residues in the CDR3. The CDR3 region is CASSPGQGGKNIQYF. The CDR3 DNA sequence: TGTGCCAGCAGCCCAGGACAGGGAGGGAAAAACATTCAGTACTTC.

This chain connects TRBV29-1 to TRBJ1-2; D gene ambiguous. The CDR3 totals 12 residues. Germline V gene data show CDR1 as SQVTM and CDR2 as ANQGSEA. Trimming cost V 4 bases and J 0 bases, with 6 bases left between them. The DNA of the CDR3 is TGCAGCGTTGTTTTCGCTAACTATGGCTACACCTTC. This sequence encodes CSVVFANYGYTF. Full variable domain (missing parts from reference TRBV29-1 and TRBJ1-2): SAVISQKPSRDICQRGTSLTIQCQVDSQVTMMFWYRQQPGQSLTLIATANQGSEATYESGFVIDKFPISRPNLTFSTLTVSNMSPEDSSIYLCSVVFANYGYTFGSGTRLTVV.

Only a few counts were recorded for this clonotype. The V call is TRBV27, the J call TRBJ2-5; 15 bases agree with TRBD2. CDR1 is MNHEY, CDR2 SMNVEV, per germline (reference sequence). CDR3 length: 18 residues. The V gene end was trimmed by 3 bases and the J gene end by 0 bases; junction bases not matched to a gene: 5. Here the CDR3 DNA reads TGTGCCAGCAGTTTCTCCGGGACTAGCGGGAGGAACCAAGAGACCCAGTACTTC. As protein: CASSFSGTSGRNQETQYF.

The CDR3, as DNA: TGCGCCAGCGGGGGACAGGGTCGGCCTGGGGCCAACGTCCTGACTTTC. Amino acid sequence: CASGGQGRPGANVLTF. The chain uses TRBV10-1 and TRBJ2-6; 9 bases agree with TRBD1. The CDR3 is made up of 16 amino acids. V lost 8 bases to trimming and J lost 2 bases; unmatched junction nucleotides: 7. CDR1 and CDR2 from the germline V gene are WNHNN and SYGVQD (reference sequence).

This clonotype was counted only a few times. This may stem from a read error, because a much larger clone lies one nucleotide away. This chain uses TRBV19 with TRBJ1-1; TRBD1 agrees at 9 bases. Per germline, CDR1 LNHDA and CDR2 SQIVND (reference sequence). The CDR3 consists of 14 residues. J lost 1 base, V lost 9 bases, and 6 bases had no gene match. This chain's CDR3 is CASSAGQGNTEAFF. CDR3 sequence (DNA): TGTGCCAGCAGCGCGGGACAGGGGAACACTGAAGCTTTCTTT. Using reference TRBV19 and TRBJ1-1 for the parts outside the CDR3, the full variable domain is DGGITQSPKYLFRKEGQNVTLSCEQNLNHDAMYWYRQDPGQGLRLIYYSQIVNDFQKGDIAEGYSVSREKKESFPLTVTSAQKNPTAFYLCASSAGQGNTEAFFGQGTRLTVV.

This clonotype came up many times. The gene calls are TRBV2 and TRBJ1-6; TRBD1 aligns across 7 bases. Germline V gene data show CDR1 as SNHLY and CDR2 as FYNNEI. This CDR3 spans 14 amino acids. Trimming at V came to 4 bases and at J to 7 bases, leaving 4 bases not matched to a gene. The DNA for the CDR3 is TGTGCCAGCAGTGGACAGGGATGGAATTCACCCCTCCACTTT. Encoded protein: CASSGQGWNSPLHF.

The chain links TRBV20-1 to TRBJ2-4; D is uncertain. The germline CDR1 and CDR2 sequences are DFQATT and SNEGSKA (reference sequence). This CDR3 is built from 11 residues. The V and J ends lost 5 bases and 3 bases respectively, with 5 bases between them. CDR3 sequence reads: CSASDKNIQYF. The CDR3, as DNA: TGCAGTGCTTCGGACAAAAACATTCAGTACTTC.

CDR3 sequence (DNA): TGTGCCAGCAGTTCGACAGAGACAGGGGAGAATGAAAAACTGTTTTTT. It encodes CASSSTETGENEKLFF. V usage is TRBV6-9 and J usage is TRBJ1-4; 8 bases map to TRBD1. J gave up 5 bases and V 4 bases, and 9 bases lay outside the gene matches. Germline V gives CDR1 MNHGY, CDR2 SVAAGI. CDR3 length: 16 residues.

This clonotype was observed at least ten times. This chain links TRBV6-5 with TRBJ1-2; 9 bases fit TRBD1. This CDR3 is built from 15 residues. With 2 bases clipped from V and 5 bases from J, the junction kept 6 bases outside the gene matches. From germline, CDR1 is MNHEY and CDR2 SVGAGI. CDR3 amino acids: CASSYGKDRGYGYTF. The CDR3 DNA is TGTGCCAGCAGTTACGGAAAGGACAGGGGTTATGGCTACACCTTC.

This clonotype was seen a few times. The CDR3 DNA reads as TGCAGCGTTGAGTCCGGACAGGGTAGGGCGGTGGGCACTGAAGCTTTCTTT. Protein: CSVESGQGRAVGTEAFF. The chain joins TRBV29-1 to TRBJ1-1, with 8 bases aligning to TRBD1. The CDR3 covers 17 residues. Germline CDR1 is SQVTM and CDR2 is ANQGSEA. J lost 4 bases, V lost 3 bases, and 16 bases had no gene match.

The chain joins TRBV6-2 or TRBV6-3 to TRBJ2-7, with D tentatively TRBD2 (5 bases). Germline V gene sequence: CDR1 MNHEY, CDR2 SVGEGT. V was shortened by 2 bases and J by 1 base, with 12 bases between the two germline ends. The CDR3 length is 15 residues. The chain's CDR3 is CASSYRASLSYEQYF. The CDR3 DNA reads as TGTGCCAGCAGTTACAGGGCTAGCCTTTCCTACGAGCAGTACTTC.